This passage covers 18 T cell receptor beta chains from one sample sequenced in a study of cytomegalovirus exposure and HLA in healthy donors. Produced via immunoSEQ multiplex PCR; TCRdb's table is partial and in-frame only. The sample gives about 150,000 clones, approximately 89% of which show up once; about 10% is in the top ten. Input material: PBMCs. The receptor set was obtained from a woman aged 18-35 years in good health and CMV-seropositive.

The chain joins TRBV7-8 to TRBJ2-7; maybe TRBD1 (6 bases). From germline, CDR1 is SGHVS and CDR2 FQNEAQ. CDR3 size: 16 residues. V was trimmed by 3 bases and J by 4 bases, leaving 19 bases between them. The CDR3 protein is CASSFAGALTEYEQYF. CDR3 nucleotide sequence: TGTGCCAGCAGCTTTGCAGGGGCCCTGACGGAATACGAGCAGTACTTC.

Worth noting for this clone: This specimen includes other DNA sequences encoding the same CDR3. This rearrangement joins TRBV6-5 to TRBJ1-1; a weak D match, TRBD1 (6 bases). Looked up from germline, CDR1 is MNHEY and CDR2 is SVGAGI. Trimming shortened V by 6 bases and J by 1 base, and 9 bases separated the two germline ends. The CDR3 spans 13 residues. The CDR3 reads CASSRGGNTEAFF. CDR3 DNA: TGTGCCAGCAGCCGAGGGGGGAACACTGAAGCTTTCTTT.

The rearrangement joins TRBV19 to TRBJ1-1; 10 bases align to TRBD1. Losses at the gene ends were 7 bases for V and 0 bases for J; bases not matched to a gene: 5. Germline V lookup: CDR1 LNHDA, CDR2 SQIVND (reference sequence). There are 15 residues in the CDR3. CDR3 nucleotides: TGTGCCAGTAAAGGGACAGGGGACTTGAACACTGAAGCTTTCTTT. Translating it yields CASKGTGDLNTEAFF.

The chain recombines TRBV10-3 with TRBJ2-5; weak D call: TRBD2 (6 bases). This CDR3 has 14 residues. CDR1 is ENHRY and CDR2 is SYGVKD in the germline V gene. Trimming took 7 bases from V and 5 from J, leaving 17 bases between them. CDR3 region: CAIKEDYPSETQYF. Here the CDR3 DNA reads TGTGCCATCAAGGAGGACTACCCCAGCGAGACCCAGTACTTC.

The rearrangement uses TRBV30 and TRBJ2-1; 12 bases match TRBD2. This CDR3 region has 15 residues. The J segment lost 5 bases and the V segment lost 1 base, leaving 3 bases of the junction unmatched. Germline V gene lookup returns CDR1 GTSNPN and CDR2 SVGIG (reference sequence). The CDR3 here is CAWSGLAGANNEQFF. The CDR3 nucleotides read TGTGCCTGGAGTGGACTAGCGGGGGCTAACAATGAGCAGTTCTTC.

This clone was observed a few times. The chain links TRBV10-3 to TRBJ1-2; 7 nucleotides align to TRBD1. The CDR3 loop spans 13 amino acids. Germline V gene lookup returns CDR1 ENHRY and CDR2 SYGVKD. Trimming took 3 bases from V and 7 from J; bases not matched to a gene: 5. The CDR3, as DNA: TGTGCCATCAGTGAAGAAAGGGGGCCTGGCTACACCTTC. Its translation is CAISEERGPGYTF.

CDR3 nucleotide sequence: TGTGCCAGCAGCAAATCCCTGGGACAGCTGAGCTACGAGCAGTACTTC. Translated: CASSKSLGQLSYEQYF. This chain links TRBV21-1 with TRBJ2-7; TRBD1 was called by the table and not checked on the DNA. TRBV21-1 is an annotated pseudogene. This CDR3 has 16 residues.

Here the CDR3 DNA reads TGTGCCAGTAGCCCTCTAGCGGGGCTTCAAGAGACCCAGTACTTC. Encoded protein: CASSPLAGLQETQYF. The chain joins TRBV19 to TRBJ2-5, with 9 positions matching TRBD2. Unmatched junction bases numbered 7, after V lost 6 bases and J lost 2 bases. The CDR3 totals 15 residues. Germline CDR1 and CDR2: LNHDA and SQIVND (reference sequence).

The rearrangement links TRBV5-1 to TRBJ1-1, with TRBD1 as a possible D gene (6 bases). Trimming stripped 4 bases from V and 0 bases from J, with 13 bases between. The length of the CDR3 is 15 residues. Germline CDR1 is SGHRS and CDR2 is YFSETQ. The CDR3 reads CASSKTGPLNTEAFF. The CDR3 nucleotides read TGCGCCAGCAGCAAAACAGGGCCCTTGAACACTGAAGCTTTCTTT.

The CDR3 sequence: CATGSGGPSYNEQFF. The DNA for the CDR3 is TGTGCCACCGGGAGCGGGGGGCCGTCCTACAATGAGCAGTTCTTC. V gene TRBV15 combines with J gene TRBJ2-1; TRBD2 matches 9 bases. Germline V lookup: CDR1 LNHNV, CDR2 YYDKDF (reference sequence). Trimming cost V 8 bases and J 1 base; bases outside gene matches: 6. The CDR3 totals 15 residues.

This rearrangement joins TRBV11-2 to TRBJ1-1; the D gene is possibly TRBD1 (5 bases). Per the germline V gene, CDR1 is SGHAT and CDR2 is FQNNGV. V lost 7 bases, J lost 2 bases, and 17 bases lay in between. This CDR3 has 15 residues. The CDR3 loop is CASTDRGATNTEAFF. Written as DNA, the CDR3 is TGTGCCAGCACAGACAGAGGAGCGACAAACACTGAAGCTTTCTTT.

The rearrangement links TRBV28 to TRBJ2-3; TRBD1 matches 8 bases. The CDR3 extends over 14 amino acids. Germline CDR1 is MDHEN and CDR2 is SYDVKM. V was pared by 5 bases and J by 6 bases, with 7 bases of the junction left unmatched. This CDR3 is CASSLDREHDTQYF. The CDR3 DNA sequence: TGTGCCAGCAGTCTGGACAGGGAACACGATACGCAGTATTTT.

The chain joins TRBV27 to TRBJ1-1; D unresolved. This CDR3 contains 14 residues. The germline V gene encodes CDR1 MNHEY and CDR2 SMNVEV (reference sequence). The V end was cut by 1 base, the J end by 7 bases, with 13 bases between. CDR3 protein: CASSLYPVMNEAFF. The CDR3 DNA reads TGTGCCAGCAGTTTATACCCAGTTATGAATGAAGCTTTCTTT.

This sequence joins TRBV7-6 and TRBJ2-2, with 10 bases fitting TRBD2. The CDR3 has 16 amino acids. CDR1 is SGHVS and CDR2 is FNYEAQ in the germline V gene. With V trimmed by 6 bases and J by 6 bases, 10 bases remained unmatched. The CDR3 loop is CASSSSGGAPPGELFF. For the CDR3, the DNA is TGTGCCAGCAGTTCGAGCGGGGGGGCCCCCCCCGGGGAGCTGTTTTTT.

The CDR3 protein is CASSPGGTGIVQFF. The CDR3 nucleotides are TGTGCCAGCAGCCCAGGGGGCACCGGAATCGTGCAGTTCTTC. The chain joins TRBV6-5 to TRBJ2-1; 8 bases map to TRBD1. V gave up 6 bases and J gave up 12 bases; unmatched junction bases: 13. The CDR3 contains 14 residues. Germline V gene data show CDR1 as MNHEY and CDR2 as SVGAGI.

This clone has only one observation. For the CDR3, the DNA is TGTGCCAGCTCACTAAAAGAGGGGGCGCCCGTCACTGAAGCTTTCTTT. It specifies CASSLKEGAPVTEAFF. The gene calls are TRBV18 and TRBJ1-1, with TRBD1 matching 7 bases. This CDR3 has 16 amino acids. Germline-derived CDR1 and CDR2 are KGHSH and LQKENI. With 4 bases clipped from V and 4 bases from J, the junction kept 12 bases outside the gene matches.

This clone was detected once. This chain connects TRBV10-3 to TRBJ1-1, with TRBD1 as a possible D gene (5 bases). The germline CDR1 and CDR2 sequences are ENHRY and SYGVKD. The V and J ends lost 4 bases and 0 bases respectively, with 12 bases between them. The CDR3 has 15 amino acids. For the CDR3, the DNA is TGTGCCATCAGTGGAGGAAAGGGGATGAACACTGAAGCTTTCTTT. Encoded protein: CAISGGKGMNTEAFF.

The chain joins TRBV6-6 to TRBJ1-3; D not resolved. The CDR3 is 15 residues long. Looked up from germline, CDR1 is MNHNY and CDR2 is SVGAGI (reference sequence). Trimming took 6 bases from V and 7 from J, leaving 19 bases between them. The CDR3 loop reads CASSQDDMLRNTIYF. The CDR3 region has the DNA TGTGCCAGCAGCCAAGATGACATGTTAAGGAACACCATATATTTT.